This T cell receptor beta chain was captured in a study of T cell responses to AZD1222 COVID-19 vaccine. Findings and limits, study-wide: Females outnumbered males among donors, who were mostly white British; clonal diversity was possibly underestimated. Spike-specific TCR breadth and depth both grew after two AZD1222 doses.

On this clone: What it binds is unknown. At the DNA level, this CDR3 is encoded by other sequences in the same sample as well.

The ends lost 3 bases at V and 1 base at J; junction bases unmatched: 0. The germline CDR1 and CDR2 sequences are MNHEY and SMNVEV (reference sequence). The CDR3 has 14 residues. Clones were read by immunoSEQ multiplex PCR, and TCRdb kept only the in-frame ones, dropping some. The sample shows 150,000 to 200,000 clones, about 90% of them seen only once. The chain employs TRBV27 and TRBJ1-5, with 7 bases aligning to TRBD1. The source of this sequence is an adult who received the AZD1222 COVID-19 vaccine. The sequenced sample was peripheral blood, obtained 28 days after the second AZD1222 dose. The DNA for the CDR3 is TGTGCCAGCAGTTTGACAGGGAGCAATCAGCCCCAGCATTTT. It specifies CASSLTGSNQPQHF.